The 20 T cell receptor beta chains given below trace back to one sample, sequenced in a study of cytomegalovirus exposure and HLA in healthy donors. The table came from immunoSEQ multiplex PCR; TCRdb's copy has only in-frame clones and leaves some out. The repertoire consists of around 300,000 clones, with around 86% occurring once and the leading ten covering 0.9% to 1.1%. The sequencing sample was made of PBMCs. Source of these receptors: a woman younger than 35 in good health and CMV-seronegative.

This chain connects TRBV5-1 to TRBJ2-2; D perhaps matches TRBD2 (5 bases). Germline V gene lookup returns CDR1 SGHRS and CDR2 YFSETQ. V was trimmed by 2 bases and J by 7 bases, leaving 9 bases between them. The CDR3 consists of 13 residues. The CDR3 DNA is TGCGCCAGCAGCTTCACTAGTTACGGGGAGCTGTTTTTT. Encoded protein: CASSFTSYGELFF.

The chain uses TRBV6-1 and TRBJ2-7; possibly TRBD2 for D (5 bases). Per the germline V gene, CDR1 is MNHNS and CDR2 is SASEGT. The CDR3 spans 16 residues. Between the trimmed V and J ends, which lost 0 bases and 5 bases, there was a span of 17 bases. The DNA for the CDR3 is TGTGCCAGCAGTGAAGCAATGGGCACGGGGAGCCACGAGCAGTACTTC. Protein product: CASSEAMGTGSHEQYF.

The genes are TRBV6-1 and TRBJ1-5; TRBD1 agrees at 7 bases. The J segment lost 3 bases and the V segment lost 4 bases, leaving 6 bases of the junction unmatched. CDR3 length: 15 residues. The germline V gene encodes CDR1 MNHNS and CDR2 SASEGT. CDR3 in amino acids: CASSGPRGINQPQHF. The CDR3 coding sequence is TGTGCCAGCAGTGGACCCAGGGGGATCAATCAGCCCCAGCATTTT.

The rearrangement links TRBV25-1 to TRBJ1-5; D may be TRBD1 (5 bases). V dropped 2 bases and J dropped 3 bases, with 8 bases sitting between them. This CDR3 comprises 14 residues. Germline lookup yields CDR1 MGHDK and CDR2 SYGVNS. The CDR3 sequence: CASSERQFNQPQHF. CDR3 coding DNA: TGTGCCAGCAGTGAAAGACAGTTCAATCAGCCCCAGCATTTT.

The gene calls are TRBV2 and TRBJ2-1; weak D call: TRBD2 (5 bases). The CDR3 loop spans 14 amino acids. From germline, CDR1 is SNHLY and CDR2 FYNNEI. V lost 7 bases, J lost 0 bases, and 10 bases lay in between. Here the CDR3 DNA reads TGTGCCAGCAAGAGCGGCAGCTCCTACAATGAGCAGTTCTTC. Its translation is CASKSGSSYNEQFF.

CDR3 sequence: CASSLTPTGDQETQYF. The CDR3 bases are TGCGCCAGCAGCCTCACCCCGACAGGGGACCAAGAGACCCAGTACTTC. The chain carries TRBV5-1 and TRBJ2-5, with 8 bases aligning to TRBD1. Unmatched junction bases numbered 8, after V lost 4 bases and J lost 0 bases. This CDR3 has 16 amino acids. The germline V gene has CDR1 SGHRS and CDR2 YFSETQ.

The chain links TRBV19 to TRBJ1-4; D ambiguous. This CDR3 is 15 amino acids long. Trimming cost V 7 bases and J 0 bases, with 12 bases left between them. CDR1 LNHDA and CDR2 SQIVND come from the germline V gene (reference sequence). Here the CDR3 reads CASIHHPATNEKLFF. CDR3 DNA: TGTGCCAGTATTCACCATCCAGCAACTAATGAAAAACTGTTTTTT.

The V call is TRBV2, the J call TRBJ1-4; D not resolved. The germline V and J ends were trimmed by 6 bases and 8 bases, with 16 bases remaining between them. The CDR3 spans 14 residues. CDR1 is SNHLY and CDR2 is FYNNEI in the germline V gene. The CDR3 sequence: CASRPALAREKLFF. Written as DNA, the CDR3 is TGTGCCAGCAGACCGGCCCTTGCGAGGGAAAAACTGTTTTTT.

The chain joins TRBV11-2 to TRBJ2-2; D is perhaps TRBD1 (5 bases). This CDR3 is 14 amino acids long. Germline loops: CDR1 SGHAT, CDR2 FQNNGV. V lost 0 bases to trimming and J lost 7 bases, with 9 bases between them. Written as DNA, the CDR3 is TGTGCCAGCAGCTTAGAGGTCCAGGGCGGGGAGCTGTTTTTT. Translated: CASSLEVQGGELFF.

This chain connects TRBV19 to TRBJ1-5; D is perhaps TRBD1 (5 bases). The CDR3 length is 14 residues. The V gene lost 5 bases and the J gene lost 4 bases, with 12 bases spanning the gap. Germline loops: CDR1 LNHDA, CDR2 SQIVND (reference sequence). CDR3 loop: CASSSAGNNQPQHF. CDR3 coding DNA: TGTGCCAGTAGTTCGGCAGGGAATAATCAGCCCCAGCATTTT.

The rearrangement uses TRBV5-1 and TRBJ2-7; 9 bases agree with TRBD2. V shed 3 bases and J 0 bases; nucleotides not matched to a gene: 10. CDR1 and CDR2 from the germline V gene are SGHRS and YFSETQ. The CDR3 sequence is 17 residues long. DNA for the CDR3: TGCGCCAGCAGCTGGGGGGGGACTAGCCCTTCCTCCTACGAGCAGTACTTC. It specifies CASSWGGTSPSSYEQYF.

This clone was counted only a few times. V and J are TRBV7-9 and TRBJ1-2, with 12 bases matching TRBD1. Looked up from germline, CDR1 is SEHNR and CDR2 is FQNEAQ (reference sequence). Trimming removed 5 bases from V and 8 bases from J; junction bases left unmatched: 6. The CDR3 consists of 14 residues. The CDR3 sequence is CASSQGQGAKGYTF. CDR3 nucleotide sequence: TGTGCCAGCAGCCAGGGACAGGGGGCAAAGGGCTACACCTTC.

V and J are TRBV27 and TRBJ1-3, with D unresolved. The CDR3 loop spans 14 amino acids. The V end lost 4 bases, the J end lost 4 bases, and 11 bases lay between the germline ends. Per germline, CDR1 MNHEY and CDR2 SMNVEV (reference sequence). Written as DNA, the CDR3 is TGTGCCAGCAGTTCCAGTTGGTCCGGAAACACCATATATTTT. Translating gives CASSSSWSGNTIYF.

The CDR3 region has the DNA TGTGCCAGCAGCTTGACAGTCGAAGAGACCCAGTACTTC. It translates to CASSLTVEETQYF. The rearrangement joins TRBV5-4 to TRBJ2-5, with D unresolved. Between the trimmed V and J ends, which lost 1 base and 3 bases, there was a span of 7 bases. Germline-derived CDR1 and CDR2 are SGHNT and YYREEE (reference sequence). There are 13 residues in the CDR3.

This clone was seen once. The gene calls are TRBV5-1 and TRBJ1-6, with a possible D match to TRBD1 (5 bases). The CDR3 is 13 residues long. V shed 4 bases and J shed 9 bases, with 11 bases lying between them. CDR1 and CDR2 from the germline V gene are SGHRS and YFSETQ. The CDR3 DNA is TGCGCCAGCAGCCCCGGGGACTTTTCACCCCTCCACTTT. Its protein product is CASSPGDFSPLHF.

This clone was observed once. The V and J genes are TRBV6-6 and TRBJ1-1; D perhaps matches TRBD1 (6 bases). The CDR3 runs to 13 residues. CDR1 is MNHNY and CDR2 is SVGAGI in the germline V gene (reference sequence). V lost 7 bases and J 1 base, leaving 10 bases between the germline ends. CDR3 sequence (DNA): TGTGCCAGCACCAGGACAGAGAACACTGAAGCTTTCTTT. Its protein product is CASTRTENTEAFF.

This chain uses TRBV9 with TRBJ2-1; TRBD2 agrees at 7 bases. Germline CDR1 SGDLS, CDR2 YYNGEE. The CDR3 consists of 16 residues. J lost 4 bases, V lost 0 bases, and 7 bases had no gene match. The CDR3 sequence: CASSVDRDYPYNEQFF. The CDR3 DNA follows: TGTGCCAGCAGCGTAGACCGGGACTACCCTTACAATGAGCAGTTCTTC.

This clone was seen only once. The chain carries TRBV4-1 and TRBJ1-4; D ambiguous. Looked up from germline, CDR1 is MGHRA and CDR2 is YSYEKL. This CDR3 region has 14 residues. Trimming stripped 4 bases from V and 4 bases from J, with 10 bases between. In DNA form, the CDR3 reads TGCGCCAGCAGCCTCTACGAGGGTAATGAAAAACTGTTTTTT. Residues: CASSLYEGNEKLFF.

The DNA for the CDR3 is TGTGCCAGCAGCGGCGGGTCAACAGGGAGAGAGACCCAGTACTTC. It is translated as CASSGGSTGRETQYF. The gene calls are TRBV6-1 and TRBJ2-5; maybe TRBD1 (6 bases). V lost 6 bases to trimming and J lost 4 bases, with 18 bases between them. The CDR3 runs to 15 residues. Germline V gene data show CDR1 as MNHNS and CDR2 as SASEGT.

The J gene is TRBJ2-7, the V gene TRBV2; TRBD1 agrees at 7 bases. This CDR3 has 12 amino acids. Germline lookup yields CDR1 SNHLY and CDR2 FYNNEI. J lost 4 bases, V lost 7 bases, and 4 bases had no gene match. CDR3 sequence (DNA): TGTGCCAGCACACCGACAGGGTACGAGCAGTACTTC. It specifies CASTPTGYEQYF.